The clone carrying this T cell receptor beta chain was observed once. Its antigen remains unknown. The CDR3 is 13 residues long. Trimming cost V 2 bases and J 1 base, with 8 bases left between them. Germline CDR1 is DFQATT and CDR2 is SNEGSKA (reference sequence). Unique molecular identifiers were attached to individual cDNA molecules. From the 5' RACE reads, TCRdb called clonotypes with MiXCR, one entry per CDR3 protein. This sample has tens of thousands of distinct CDR3 sequences, with more than 10% found just once. This entry comes from a study of early T cells in non-severe SARS-CoV-2 infection. Study observations and caveats: Private and CD4 specificities were missed by VDJdb matching, skewed to anti-spike CD8.

This receptor was obtained from an adult who was a healthcare worker with PCR-confirmed SARS-CoV-2 infection or an uninfected control (not recorded which). The donor label of this sample is uncertain. The J gene is TRBJ2-5, the V gene TRBV20-1; D gene uncertain. This material consisted of whole blood, taken at baseline. The CDR3 coding sequence is TGCAGTGCTAGATCTCCGGGCCAAGAGACCCAGTACTTC. Translated: CSARSPGQETQYF.